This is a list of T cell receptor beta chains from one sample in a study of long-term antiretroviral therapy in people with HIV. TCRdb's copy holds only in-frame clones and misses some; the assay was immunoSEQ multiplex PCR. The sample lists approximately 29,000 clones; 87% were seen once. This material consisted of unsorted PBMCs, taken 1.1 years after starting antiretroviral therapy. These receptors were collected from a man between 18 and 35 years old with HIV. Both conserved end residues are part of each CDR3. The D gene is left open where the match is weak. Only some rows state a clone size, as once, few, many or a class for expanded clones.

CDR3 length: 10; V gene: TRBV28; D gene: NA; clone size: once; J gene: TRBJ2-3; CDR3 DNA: TGTGCCAGTGAGGGGGATACGCAGTATTTT; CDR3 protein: CASEGDTQYF
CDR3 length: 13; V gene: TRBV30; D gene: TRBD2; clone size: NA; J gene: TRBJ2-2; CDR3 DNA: TGTGCCTGGAGAGCGGGGGGGCCCGGGGAGCTGTTTTTT; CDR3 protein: CAWRAGGPGELFF
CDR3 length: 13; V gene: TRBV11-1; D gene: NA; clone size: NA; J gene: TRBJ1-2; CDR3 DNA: TGTGCCAGCAGCTTGTCACAGGACCTTGGCTACACCTTC; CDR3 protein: CASSLSQDLGYTF
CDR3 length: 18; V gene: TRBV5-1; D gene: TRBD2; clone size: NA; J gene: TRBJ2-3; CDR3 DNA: TGCGCCAGCAGCTTGGCCCCTAGGGCTAGCGGGGGTGGGGATACGCAGTATTTT; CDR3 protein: CASSLAPRASGGGDTQYF
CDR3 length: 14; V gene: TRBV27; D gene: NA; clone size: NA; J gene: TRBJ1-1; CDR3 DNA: TGTGCCAGCAGCTTCTCTCGAGGGGGCACTGAAGCTTTCTTT; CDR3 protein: CASSFSRGGTEAFF
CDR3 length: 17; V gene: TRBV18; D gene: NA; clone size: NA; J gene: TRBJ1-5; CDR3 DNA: TGTGCCAGCTCACCCCTGCAGGCCACCCGGGGCAATCAGCCCCAGCATTTT; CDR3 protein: CASSPLQATRGNQPQHF
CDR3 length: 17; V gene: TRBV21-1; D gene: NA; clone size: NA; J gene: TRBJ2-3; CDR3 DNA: TGTGCCAGCAGCTCCCGAAGCGGGAGGAACGCCACAGATACGCAGTATTTT; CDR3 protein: CASSSRSGRNATDTQYF
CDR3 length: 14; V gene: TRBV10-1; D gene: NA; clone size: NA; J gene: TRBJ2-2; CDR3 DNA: TGCGCCAGCAGTGAAAGCAAAGGGACCGGGGAGCTGTTTTTT; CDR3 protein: CASSESKGTGELFF
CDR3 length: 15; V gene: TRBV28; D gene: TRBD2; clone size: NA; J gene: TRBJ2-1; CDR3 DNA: TGTGCCAGCAGCCTTTATAGCGGGGGTTACAATGAGCAGTTCTTC; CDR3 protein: CASSLYSGGYNEQFF
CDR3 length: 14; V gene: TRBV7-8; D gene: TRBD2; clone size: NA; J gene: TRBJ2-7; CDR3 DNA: TGTGCCAGCAGCTGGACTAGCGGGATGAGGGAGCAGTACTTC; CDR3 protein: CASSWTSGMREQYF
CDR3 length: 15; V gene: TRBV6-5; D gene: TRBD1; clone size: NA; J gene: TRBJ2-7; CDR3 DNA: TGTGCCAGCAGCTCTACAGGGGCCGTCTCCTACGAGCAGTACTTC; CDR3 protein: CASSSTGAVSYEQYF
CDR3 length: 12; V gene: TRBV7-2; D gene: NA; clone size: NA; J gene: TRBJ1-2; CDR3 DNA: TGTGCCAGCAGCACAACAGGGTATGGCTACACCTTC; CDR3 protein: CASSTTGYGYTF
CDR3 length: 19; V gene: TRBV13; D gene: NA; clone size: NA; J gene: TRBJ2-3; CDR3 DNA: TGTGCCAGCAGCTTAGTGGTTAGCGGCCCCCAATCTAGCACAGATACGCAGTATTTT; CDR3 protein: CASSLVVSGPQSSTDTQYF
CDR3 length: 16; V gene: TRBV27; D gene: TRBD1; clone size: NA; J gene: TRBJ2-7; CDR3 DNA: TGTGCCAGCAGTTTATTCGGGGGACAGGGCCCCTACGAGCAGTACTTC; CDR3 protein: CASSLFGGQGPYEQYF
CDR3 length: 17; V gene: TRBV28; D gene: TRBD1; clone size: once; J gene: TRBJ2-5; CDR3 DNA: TGTGCCAGCAGTTCATTCCCCCGGGACAGGACACAAGAGACCCAGTACTTC; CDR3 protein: CASSSFPRDRTQETQYF
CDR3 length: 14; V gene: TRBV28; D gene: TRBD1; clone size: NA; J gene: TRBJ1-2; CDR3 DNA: TGTGCCAGCAGCCGTCGGCAGGGGGCCTATGGCTACACCTTC; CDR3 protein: CASSRRQGAYGYTF
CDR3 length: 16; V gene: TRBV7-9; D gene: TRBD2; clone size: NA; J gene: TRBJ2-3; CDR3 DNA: TGTGCCAGCAGCAGCGGACTAGCGGGAGTGCCAGATACGCAGTATTTT; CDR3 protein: CASSSGLAGVPDTQYF
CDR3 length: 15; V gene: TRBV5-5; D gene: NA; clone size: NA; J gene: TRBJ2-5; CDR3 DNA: TGTGCCAGCAGTTTTACAGGGAGTATAAGAGAGACCCAGTACTTC; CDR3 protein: CASSFTGSIRETQYF
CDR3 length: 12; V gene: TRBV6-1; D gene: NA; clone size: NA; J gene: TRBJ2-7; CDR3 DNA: TGTGCCAGCAGTGCCCAGACCCGTGAGCAGTACTTC; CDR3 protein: CASSAQTREQYF
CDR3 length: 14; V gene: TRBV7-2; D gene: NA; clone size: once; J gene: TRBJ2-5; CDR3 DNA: TGTGCCAGCGGCAGGACAGCCGCTCAAGAGACCCAGTACTTC; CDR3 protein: CASGRTAAQETQYF
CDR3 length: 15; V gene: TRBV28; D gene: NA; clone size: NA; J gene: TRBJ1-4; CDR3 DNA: TGTGCCAGCAGTTCCACAGGGACAACTAATGAAAAACTGTTTTTT; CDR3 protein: CASSSTGTTNEKLFF
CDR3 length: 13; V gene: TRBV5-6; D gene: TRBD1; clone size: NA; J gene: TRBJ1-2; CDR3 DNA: TGTGCCAGCAGCGACGGGACAGGGCATGGCTACACCTTC; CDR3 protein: CASSDGTGHGYTF
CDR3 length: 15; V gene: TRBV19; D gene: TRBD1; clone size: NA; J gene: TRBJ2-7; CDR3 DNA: TGTGCCAGTAGAAAAGGGGGACAGGGGACCTACGAGCAGTACTTC; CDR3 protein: CASRKGGQGTYEQYF
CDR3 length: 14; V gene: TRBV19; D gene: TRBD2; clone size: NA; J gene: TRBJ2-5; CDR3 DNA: TGTGCCAGTAGTGGGACTAACGAACGGGAGACCCAGTACTTC; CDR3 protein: CASSGTNERETQYF
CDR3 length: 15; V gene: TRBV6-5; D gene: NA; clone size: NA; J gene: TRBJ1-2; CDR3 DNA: TGTGCCAGCAGCCCTAACCCGGGACGGCTCTATGGCTACACCTTC; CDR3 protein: CASSPNPGRLYGYTF
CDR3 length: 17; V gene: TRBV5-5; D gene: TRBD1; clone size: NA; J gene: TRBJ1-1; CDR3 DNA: TGTGCCAGCAGTGCTCCAGGGACAGGGTGGCCGAACACTGAAGCTTTCTTT; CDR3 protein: CASSAPGTGWPNTEAFF
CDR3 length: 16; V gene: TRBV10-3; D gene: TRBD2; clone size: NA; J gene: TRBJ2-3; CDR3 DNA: TGTGCCATCAGTGCTTCCAGCGGGGGGGGATCAGATACGCAGTATTTT; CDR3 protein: CAISASSGGGSDTQYF
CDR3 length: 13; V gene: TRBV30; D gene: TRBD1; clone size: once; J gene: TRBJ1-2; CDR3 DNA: TGTGCCTGGGACTGGGGGACAGGGGGAGGCTACACCTTC; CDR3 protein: CAWDWGTGGGYTF
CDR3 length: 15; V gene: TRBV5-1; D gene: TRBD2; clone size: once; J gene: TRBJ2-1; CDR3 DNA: TGCGCCAGCAGCTTGGGTAGCGGGAGAATCAATGAGCAGTTCTTC; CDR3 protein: CASSLGSGRINEQFF
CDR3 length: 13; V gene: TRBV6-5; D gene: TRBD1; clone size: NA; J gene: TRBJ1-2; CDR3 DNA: TGTGCCAGCAGTTTCCCGACAGGGGGAGGCTACACCTTC; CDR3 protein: CASSFPTGGGYTF
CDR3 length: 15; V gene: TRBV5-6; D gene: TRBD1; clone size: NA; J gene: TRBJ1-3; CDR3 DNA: TGTGCCAGCAGCTTGCTGGGACAGGGTGGAAACACCATATATTTT; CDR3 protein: CASSLLGQGGNTIYF